The entry that follows covers one T cell receptor beta chain sequence. This sample stems from a study of control samples from healthy donors and cancer patients. This CDR3 has 11 amino acids. Trimming took off 5 bases at V and 5 bases at J, with 6 bases between the two ends. Germline-derived CDR1 and CDR2 are SGHAT and FQNNGV. TCRdb keeps only in-frame clones here, not all; method: immunoSEQ multiplex PCR. The data contain about 120,000 clones, around 90% of them singletons. Sequencing input: blood. The chain uses TRBV11-2 and TRBJ1-2; unclear D gene. The TCR originated in a man aged 50 to 59 in good health. In DNA form, the CDR3 reads TGTGCCAGCAGCGACGAATATGGCTACACCTTC. It is translated as CASSDEYGYTF.